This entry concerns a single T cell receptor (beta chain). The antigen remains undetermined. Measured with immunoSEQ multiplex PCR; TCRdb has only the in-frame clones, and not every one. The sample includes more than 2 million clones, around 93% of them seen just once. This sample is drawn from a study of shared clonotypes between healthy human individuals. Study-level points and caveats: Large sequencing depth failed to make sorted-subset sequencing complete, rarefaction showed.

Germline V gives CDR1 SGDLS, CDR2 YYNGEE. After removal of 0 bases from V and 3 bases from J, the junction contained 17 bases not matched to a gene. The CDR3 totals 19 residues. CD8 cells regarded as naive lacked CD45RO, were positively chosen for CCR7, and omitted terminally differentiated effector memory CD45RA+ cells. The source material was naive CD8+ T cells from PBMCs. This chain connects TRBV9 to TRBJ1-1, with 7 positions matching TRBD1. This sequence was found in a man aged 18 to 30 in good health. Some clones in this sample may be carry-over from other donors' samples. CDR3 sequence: CASSVVSSGGYLEDTEAFF. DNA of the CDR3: TGTGCCAGCAGCGTAGTAAGTTCAGGGGGTTATCTGGAGGACACTGAAGCTTTCTTT. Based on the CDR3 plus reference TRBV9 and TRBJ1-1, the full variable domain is DSGVTQTPKHLITATGQRVTLRCSPRSGDLSVYWYQQSLDQGLQFLIQYYNGEERAKGNILERFSAQQFPDLHSELNLSSLELGDSALYFCASSVVSSGGYLEDTEAFFGQGTRLTVV.